The 32 T cell receptor beta chains reported below all come from one sample, sequenced in a study of blood T cell repertoires in COVID-19. Produced via immunoSEQ multiplex PCR; TCRdb's table is partial and in-frame only. Of under 200,000 clones listed, 85% to 90% were seen once; the top ten hold more than 6.5%. The sample was peripheral blood. The receptors come from an elderly woman in a cohort sampled during active or convalescent COVID-19.

The chain uses TRBV9 and TRBJ2-2, with TRBD2 matching over 7 bases. The V gene end was trimmed by 3 bases and the J gene end by 1 base; junction bases not matched to a gene: 12. Looked up from germline, CDR1 is SGDLS and CDR2 is YYNGEE. This CDR3 region has 18 residues. The CDR3 DNA sequence: TGTGCCAGCAGCGGCTCGACGAGGGGCGGGGGGAACACCGGGGAGCTGTTTTTT. Amino acids: CASSGSTRGGGNTGELFF.

This clone was seen once. The chain links TRBV12-5 to TRBJ2-3, with a possible D match to TRBD1 (6 bases). Trimming left V 1 base short and J 5 bases short, with 10 bases between. This CDR3 is 14 amino acids long. Germline loops: CDR1 LGHNT, CDR2 FRNRAP. This chain's CDR3 is CASGLGRGIDTQYF. In nucleotides, the CDR3 is TGTGCTAGTGGTTTGGGCAGGGGCATAGATACGCAGTATTTT.

The chain joins TRBV5-1 to TRBJ2-7; TRBD2 agrees at 10 bases. CDR1 and CDR2 from the germline V gene are SGHRS and YFSETQ. V shed 0 bases and J 2 bases; nucleotides not matched to a gene: 11. CDR3 length equals 18 residues. CDR3: CASSLALLAGGETYEQYF. CDR3 nucleotide sequence: TGCGCCAGCAGCTTGGCCCTCTTAGCGGGGGGCGAGACCTACGAGCAGTACTTC.

This chain uses TRBV7-2 with TRBJ2-5; D call uncertain. Germline CDR1 SGHTA, CDR2 FQGNSA. This CDR3 comprises 15 residues. With 1 base removed from V and 3 bases from J, the gap between germline ends came to 12 bases. CDR3: CASSLGGLVKETQYF. The CDR3 coding sequence is TGTGCCAGCAGCTTAGGCGGCCTCGTCAAAGAGACCCAGTACTTC. Looking up the rest from reference TRBV7-2 and TRBJ2-5 gives the full variable domain: GAGVSQSPSNKVTEKGKDVELRCDPISGHTALYWYRQSLGQGLEFLIYFQGNSAPDKSGLPSDRFSAERTGGSVSTLTIQRTQQEDSAVYLCASSLGGLVKETQYFGPGTRLLVL.

Notes on this clone: This CDR3 is also generated by other DNA sequences in the sample. The chain is built from TRBV27 and TRBJ1-6, with D perhaps matching TRBD1 (6 bases). Germline V gives CDR1 MNHEY, CDR2 SMNVEV (reference sequence). This CDR3 is built from 14 residues. Trimming cost V 1 base and J 7 bases, with 8 bases left between them. Written as DNA, the CDR3 is TGTGCCAGCAGTTTATTACAGGGAAATTCACCCCTCCACTTT. It encodes CASSLLQGNSPLHF.

The rearrangement joins TRBV19 to TRBJ2-4; D ambiguous. CDR3 length equals 16 residues. Germline CDR1 is LNHDA and CDR2 is SQIVND (reference sequence). V dropped 6 bases and J dropped 0 bases, with 15 bases sitting between them. The CDR3 bases are TGTGCCAGTAGAACGACTTCGGGTCTAGCCAAAAACATTCAGTACTTC. It encodes CASRTTSGLAKNIQYF.

This chain joins TRBV19 and TRBJ2-5; tentative D call: TRBD1 (5 bases). This CDR3 contains 15 residues. The germline V gene has CDR1 LNHDA and CDR2 SQIVND (reference sequence). Trimming took 4 bases from V and 1 from J, leaving 13 bases between them. The CDR3 DNA reads TGTGCCAGTAGTACCCCTGGGGCGGTCCAAGAGACCCAGTACTTC. Residues: CASSTPGAVQETQYF.

V gene TRBV19 combines with J gene TRBJ1-3; D gene ambiguous. This CDR3 spans 13 amino acids. CDR1 is LNHDA and CDR2 is SQIVND in the germline V gene (reference sequence). Trimming shortened V by 3 bases and J by 2 bases, and 5 bases separated the two germline ends. The CDR3 region is CASSIQTGNTIYF. CDR3 in DNA: TGTGCCAGTAGTATTCAAACTGGAAACACCATATATTTT.

The rearrangement uses TRBV5-4 and TRBJ2-1; D is perhaps TRBD1 (6 bases). The CDR3 runs 16 residues. The V and J ends lost 2 bases and 3 bases respectively, with 15 bases between them. Germline V gene data show CDR1 as SGHNT and CDR2 as YYREEE (reference sequence). The CDR3 region is CASSLAQGRHYNEQFF. CDR3 in DNA: TGTGCCAGCAGCTTAGCGCAGGGGCGACACTACAATGAGCAGTTCTTC.

J is TRBJ1-3 and V is TRBV9; unclear D gene. The CDR3 is 15 amino acids. Germline V gene lookup returns CDR1 SGDLS and CDR2 YYNGEE. V was trimmed by 6 bases and J by 0 bases, leaving 13 bases between them. CDR3 nucleotides: TGTGCCAGCAAAGAGGAACGGGACTCTGGAAACACCATATATTTT. It translates to CASKEERDSGNTIYF.

J is TRBJ1-4 and V is TRBV5-8; maybe TRBD1 (5 bases). V was pared by 5 bases and J by 1 base, with 15 bases between. The length of the CDR3 is 16 residues. The germline gives CDR1 SGHTS, CDR2 YDEGEE. CDR3 sequence: CASSHLAGLTNEKLFF. Here the CDR3 DNA reads TGTGCCAGCAGTCACCTCGCAGGGTTAACTAATGAAAAACTGTTTTTT.

The J gene is TRBJ1-5, the V gene TRBV10-3; no firm D call. Germline V gene lookup returns CDR1 ENHRY and CDR2 SYGVKD. The length of the CDR3 is 15 residues. Trimming took 0 bases from V and 1 from J, leaving 7 bases between them. In DNA, the CDR3 is TGTGCCATCAGTGAGTCCCTGGGCAGCAATCAGCCCCAGCATTTT. Translated, it gives CAISESLGSNQPQHF.

V and J are TRBV7-2 and TRBJ2-3; 11 bases map to TRBD2. CDR3 length: 14 residues. The germline V gene has CDR1 SGHTA and CDR2 FQGNSA. The J segment lost 6 bases and the V segment lost 6 bases, leaving 5 bases of the junction unmatched. CDR3 in DNA: TGTGCCAGCAGTCCTAGCGGGGGGCGGGATACGCAGTATTTT. Residues: CASSPSGGRDTQYF. Full variable domain (rest looked up from reference TRBV7-2 and TRBJ2-3): GAGVSQSPSNKVTEKGKDVELRCDPISGHTALYWYRQSLGQGLEFLIYFQGNSAPDKSGLPSDRFSAERTGGSVSTLTIQRTQQEDSAVYLCASSPSGGRDTQYFGPGTRLTVL.

This chain uses TRBV5-5 with TRBJ1-2; D may be TRBD1 (6 bases). The germline V gene has CDR1 SGHKS and CDR2 YYEKEE (reference sequence). The CDR3 has 16 amino acids. V shed 0 bases and J shed 4 bases, with 16 bases lying between them. CDR3 in DNA: TGTGCCAGCAGCTTGGCCGTGTTGGACAGTGTCTATGGCTACACCTTC. It yields the protein CASSLAVLDSVYGYTF.

The chain links TRBV28 to TRBJ1-3; a possible D gene is TRBD1 (5 bases). The CDR3 consists of 14 residues. V was clipped by 2 bases and J by 4 bases, with 9 bases between them. CDR1 and CDR2 from the germline V gene are MDHEN and SYDVKM. CDR3 protein: CASSLGGIGNTIYF. In DNA form, the CDR3 reads TGTGCCAGCAGTTTAGGGGGGATCGGAAACACCATATATTTT.

The chain has TRBV19 and TRBJ2-3; the D gene is possibly TRBD2 (6 bases). The V gene lost 4 bases and the J gene lost 5 bases, with 16 bases spanning the gap. This CDR3 region has 15 residues. Germline V gene sequence: CDR1 LNHDA, CDR2 SQIVND (reference sequence). The CDR3 here is CASSRVAEVGDTQYF. In DNA, the CDR3 is TGTGCCAGTAGTAGAGTAGCGGAGGTGGGAGATACGCAGTATTTT.

This rearrangement joins TRBV18 to TRBJ2-5; 12 bases map to TRBD2. The CDR3 spans 14 residues. Trimming cost V 6 bases and J 5 bases; bases outside gene matches: 4. Looked up from germline, CDR1 is KGHSH and CDR2 is LQKENI. This CDR3 is CASSQGLAGETQYF. The CDR3 region has the DNA TGTGCCAGCTCCCAAGGACTAGCGGGGGAGACCCAGTACTTC.

The sample holds one count of this clone. The chain couples TRBV24-1 to TRBJ2-3, with D maybe TRBD2 (6 bases). V was cut by 2 bases and J by 1 base, with 9 bases left in between. CDR3 size: 15 residues. The germline V gene has CDR1 KGHDR and CDR2 SFDVKD. The DNA for the CDR3 is TGTGCCACCAGTGATTGGGGACTTGGCACAGATACGCAGTATTTT. This translates into CATSDWGLGTDTQYF.

This clone occurred a few times. The chain uses TRBV15 and TRBJ1-4, with 10 bases identical to TRBD1. Germline V CDR1 and CDR2: LNHNV, YYDKDF (reference sequence). Trimming at V came to 7 bases and at J to 6 bases, leaving 8 bases not matched to a gene. The CDR3 sequence is 15 residues long. The CDR3 DNA reads TGTGCCACCACCAGGGTGGGGACAGGGGATGAAAAACTGTTTTTT. Encoded protein: CATTRVGTGDEKLFF.

This chain joins TRBV6-1 and TRBJ1-1; D remains ambiguous. Trimming removed 1 base at V and 0 bases at J, with 6 bases between. Germline lookup yields CDR1 MNHNS and CDR2 SASEGT. The CDR3 consists of 14 residues. The CDR3 spells CASSEGGMNTEAFF. CDR3 DNA: TGTGCCAGCAGTGAAGGAGGCATGAACACTGAAGCTTTCTTT.

The rearrangement uses TRBV12-1 and TRBJ2-5; whether TRBD1, the table's D call, matches the DNA was not checked. TRBV12-1 is a listed pseudogene. This CDR3 has 18 residues. The CDR3 sequence: CASPIGWQGMGSQETQYF. Written as DNA, the CDR3 is TGTGCCAGCCCCATCGGGTGGCAGGGGATGGGGAGCCAAGAGACCCAGTACTTC.

J is TRBJ1-6 and V is TRBV7-9; 9 nucleotides align to TRBD1. From germline, CDR1 is SEHNR and CDR2 FQNEAQ (reference sequence). This CDR3 spans 15 amino acids. V trimming: 5 bases; J trimming: 9 bases; junction bases outside the gene matches: 8. The CDR3 here is CASSPPGQGISPLHF. CDR3 DNA sequence: TGTGCCAGCAGCCCCCCCGGACAGGGGATTTCACCCCTCCACTTT. Full variable domain (missing parts from reference TRBV7-9 and TRBJ1-6): DTGVSQNPRHKITKRGQNVTFRCDPISEHNRLYWYRQTLGQGPEFLTYFQNEAQLEKSRLLSDRFSAERPKGSFSTLEIQRTEQGDSAMYLCASSPPGQGISPLHFGNGTRLTVT.

The CDR3 loop reads CASSLVVWNSPLHF. The CDR3 DNA sequence: TGTGCCAGCAGTCTAGTAGTCTGGAATTCACCCCTCCACTTT. The J gene is TRBJ1-6, the V gene TRBV27; no firm D call. Germline CDR1 is MNHEY and CDR2 is SMNVEV (reference sequence). The CDR3 length is 14 residues. V lost 5 bases to trimming and J lost 7 bases, with 12 bases between them.

This clone showed up just once. The chain carries TRBV5-8 and TRBJ2-3; TRBD2 matches at 7 bases. The CDR3 is 15 residues long. J gave up 2 bases and V 2 bases, and 5 bases lay outside the gene matches. CDR1 SGHTS and CDR2 YDEGEE come from the germline V gene. Written as DNA, the CDR3 is TGTGCCAGCAGCTTTAGGACTAGGGCCACAGATACGCAGTATTTT. It specifies CASSFRTRATDTQYF.

This clone appeared once. The chain links TRBV6-1 to TRBJ2-5, with 9 nucleotides matching TRBD2. The V segment lost 1 base and the J segment 0 bases; nucleotides outside the gene matches: 12. Germline lookup yields CDR1 MNHNS and CDR2 SASEGT. The CDR3 totals 19 residues. The chain's CDR3 is CASSEERGDRRKYQETQYF. CDR3 sequence (DNA): TGTGCCAGCAGTGAAGAGCGGGGGGACCGACGAAAGTACCAAGAGACCCAGTACTTC.

The chain carries TRBV5-4 and TRBJ2-2; 12 bases agree with TRBD2. Germline loops: CDR1 SGHNT, CDR2 YYREEE (reference sequence). After removal of 4 bases from V and 4 bases from J, the junction contained 8 bases not matched to a gene. This CDR3 is built from 17 residues. CDR3 region: CASSHSPTSGGTGELFF. Here the CDR3 DNA reads TGTGCCAGCAGCCACTCTCCGACTAGCGGGGGCACCGGGGAGCTGTTTTTT.

This rearrangement joins TRBV24-1 to TRBJ2-1, with 7 positions matching TRBD2. This CDR3 region has 16 residues. V was clipped by 2 bases and J by 1 base; unmatched bases: 4. Germline loops: CDR1 KGHDR, CDR2 SFDVKD. The CDR3 DNA reads as TGTGCCACCAGTGATTCGTCTAGCGGATCCTACAATGAGCAGTTCTTC. Translation gives CATSDSSSGSYNEQFF.

The chain combines TRBV9 with TRBJ1-3; no clear D. CDR3 length: 13 amino acids. The V gene lost 3 bases and the J gene lost 3 bases, with 7 bases spanning the gap. From germline, CDR1 is SGDLS and CDR2 YYNGEE. This chain's CDR3 is CASSGRVGNTIYF. The CDR3 nucleotides are TGTGCCAGCAGCGGAAGAGTTGGAAACACCATATATTTT.

This sequence joins TRBV10-1 and TRBJ2-1; TRBD1 matches 9 bases. The CDR3 contains 19 residues. V was pared by 0 bases and J by 2 bases, with 11 bases of the junction left unmatched. In germline, CDR1 is WNHNN, CDR2 SYGVQD (reference sequence). The CDR3 region has the DNA TGCGCCAGCAGTGAGTCGAAATTTGTGGGGACAGGGACCTACAATGAGCAGTTCTTC. Translating it yields CASSESKFVGTGTYNEQFF.

This clone was seen just once. The V call is TRBV29-1, the J call TRBJ2-1, with 10 bases fitting TRBD1. CDR1 is SQVTM, CDR2 ANQGSEA, per germline. J lost 5 bases, V lost 6 bases, and 4 bases had no gene match. The CDR3 runs to 13 residues. The CDR3 loop reads CSVAGQGNNEQFF. The CDR3 bases are TGCAGCGTAGCGGGACAGGGGAACAATGAGCAGTTCTTC.

The rearrangement joins TRBV2 to TRBJ1-2, with 9 bases aligning to TRBD1. V lost 5 bases, J lost 4 bases, and 5 bases stayed unmatched. CDR3 length: 14 residues. Germline-derived CDR1 and CDR2 are SNHLY and FYNNEI. The CDR3 loop is CASSIQGAGYGYTF. DNA of the CDR3: TGTGCCAGCAGTATACAGGGGGCTGGCTATGGCTACACCTTC.

The chain is built from TRBV3-1 (or the pseudogene TRBV3-2) and TRBJ1-2, with D tentatively TRBD1 (6 bases). Germline CDR1 LGHDT, CDR2 YNNKEL (reference sequence). The germline V and J ends were trimmed by 3 bases and 8 bases, with 13 bases remaining between them. CDR3 length: 13 residues. The CDR3 nucleotides read TGTGCCAGCAGCCACGACAGGCCTGGGGGCTACACCTTC. Protein sequence: CASSHDRPGGYTF.